This T cell receptor (beta chain) was recorded in a study of blood T cell repertoires in COVID-19. Study information: Samples of COVID-19 (acute and convalescent) were obtained from the United States, Italy and Spain. From T cells, B-cell-depleted T cells, or PBMCs came the material, which was cDNA or gDNA.

The CDR3 is 13 amino acids. The V gene lost 6 bases and the J gene lost 4 bases, with 12 bases spanning the gap. Germline CDR1 is SNHLY and CDR2 is FYNNEI. How the authors handled the data: Amplification with reference gene primers provided the estimates of nucleated cell counts. The repertoire was sequenced with immunoSEQ multiplex PCR; TCRdb's copy has only in-frame clones and lacks some. The V and J calls and clone size come from that table; D and trimming were worked out from the DNA. The sample carries 70,000 or so clones, more than 75% recorded once. The sequence was obtained from a woman younger than 30 with acute or convalescent COVID-19. The rearrangement links TRBV2 to TRBJ1-2, with D maybe TRBD1 (5 bases). The sample was peripheral blood. The CDR3 sequence: CASRDDRVYGYTF. CDR3 coding DNA: TGTGCCAGCAGGGATGACAGAGTCTATGGCTACACCTTC.